Following are 32 T cell receptor beta chains from one sample sequenced in a study of T cell responses to AZD1222 COVID-19 vaccine. Clones were sequenced by immunoSEQ multiplex PCR, and TCRdb holds only the in-frame ones, with some missing. The sample consists of just under 150,000 clones, roughly 86% of them appearing once. The source material was peripheral blood, sampled 28 days after the second AZD1222 dose. The source is an adult who received the AZD1222 COVID-19 vaccine.

This clone was detected only a few times. The rearrangement links TRBV9 to TRBJ2-3, with TRBD2 matching over 13 bases. The germline V gene has CDR1 SGDLS and CDR2 YYNGEE. The V and J ends lost 3 bases and 6 bases, in that order; junction bases with no gene match: 10. The CDR3 runs 17 residues. This CDR3 is CASSADSGLAGSDTQYF. For the CDR3, the DNA is TGTGCCAGCAGCGCAGACTCGGGACTAGCGGGATCCGATACGCAGTATTTT.

The rearrangement links TRBV7-2 to TRBJ1-1, with D possibly matching TRBD1 (6 bases). The CDR3 is 14 residues long. Per germline, CDR1 SGHTA and CDR2 FQGNSA. V lost 3 bases to trimming and J lost 3 bases, with 11 bases between them. The CDR3 DNA reads TGTGCCAGCAGCTTGGTACAGGGCTACACTGAAGCTTTCTTT. This codes for CASSLVQGYTEAFF.

The V gene is TRBV15, the J gene TRBJ1-1, with unresolved D. The CDR3 is made up of 14 amino acids. CDR1 and CDR2 from the germline V gene are LNHNV and YYDKDF (reference sequence). The ends were cut back, 1 base at V and 11 bases at J, with 17 bases in the middle. CDR3 sequence (DNA): TGTGCCACCAGCAGAGCCGGTACCGTCCTGGGGGCTTTCTTT. Amino acid sequence: CATSRAGTVLGAFF.

The chain employs TRBV15 and TRBJ1-4; D ambiguous. In germline, CDR1 is LNHNV, CDR2 YYDKDF (reference sequence). The ends were cut back, 0 bases at V and 0 bases at J, with 8 bases in the middle. This CDR3 is built from 16 residues. Here the CDR3 DNA reads TGTGCCACCAGCAGAGATACTCCTCCAACTAATGAAAAACTGTTTTTT. Encoded protein: CATSRDTPPTNEKLFF.

The chain uses TRBV3-1 (or the pseudogene TRBV3-2) and TRBJ1-4, with D possibly matching TRBD1 (5 bases). Trimming stripped 1 base from V and 7 bases from J, with 10 bases between. Per the germline V gene, CDR1 is LGHDT and CDR2 is YNNKEL (reference sequence). This CDR3 has 14 residues. CDR3 nucleotide sequence: TGTGCCAGCAGCCAAGTGTCAGGGAGTGAAAAACTGTTTTTT. Translation: CASSQVSGSEKLFF.

This chain links TRBV29-1 with TRBJ1-1; D gene ambiguous. Germline V gene lookup returns CDR1 SQVTM and CDR2 ANQGSEA. The CDR3 runs 11 residues. V lost 5 bases and J 6 bases, leaving 10 bases between the germline ends. In DNA form, the CDR3 reads TGCAGCGTTAACTCCGGTCCTGAAGCTTTCTTT. Protein product: CSVNSGPEAFF.

V gene TRBV7-2 combines with J gene TRBJ1-3; D perhaps matches TRBD1 (5 bases). The germline V and J ends were trimmed by 0 bases and 2 bases, with 8 bases remaining between them. Germline values: CDR1 SGHTA, CDR2 FQGNSA. The CDR3 covers 15 residues. CDR3 residues: CASSLARGAGNTIYF. CDR3 nucleotide sequence: TGTGCCAGCAGCTTAGCGCGGGGGGCTGGAAACACCATATATTTT.

The rearrangement joins TRBV2 to TRBJ2-3; D is unresolved. The CDR3 loop spans 13 amino acids. Germline values: CDR1 SNHLY, CDR2 FYNNEI. V lost 3 bases, J lost 6 bases, and 10 bases lay in between. The CDR3 region has the DNA TGTGCCAGCAGTGATTTTCTAGTGGATACGCAGTATTTT. This sequence encodes CASSDFLVDTQYF. Full variable domain (outside the CDR3, taken from reference TRBV2 and TRBJ2-3): EPEVTQTPSHQVTQMGQEVILRCVPISNHLYFYWYRQILGQKVEFLVSFYNNEISEKSEIFDDQFSVERPDGSNFTLKIRSTKLEDSAMYFCASSDFLVDTQYFGPGTRLTVL.

The rearrangement links TRBV3-1 (or the pseudogene TRBV3-2) to TRBJ1-1, with D perhaps TRBD1 (5 bases). CDR3 length: 13 amino acids. The V and J ends lost 3 bases and 5 bases respectively, with 10 bases between them. Germline CDR1 and CDR2: LGHDT and YNNKEL (reference sequence). This CDR3 is CASSQGVFTEAFF. CDR3 nucleotide sequence: TGTGCCAGCAGCCAGGGGGTTTTTACTGAAGCTTTCTTT.

This chain uses TRBV4-1 with TRBJ2-7; 7 bases are a match to TRBD2. The trim removed 4 bases at V and 1 base at J, leaving 4 bases unmatched. The CDR3 contains 14 residues. In germline, CDR1 is MGHRA, CDR2 YSYEKL. The CDR3 is CASSRIGRSYEQYF. CDR3 coding DNA: TGCGCCAGCAGCCGGATCGGGAGGTCCTACGAGCAGTACTTC.

This chain connects TRBV7-9 to TRBJ1-1, with D unclear. Germline V CDR1 and CDR2: SEHNR, FQNEAQ (reference sequence). The ends were cut back, 1 base at V and 1 base at J, with 7 bases in the middle. This CDR3 comprises 14 residues. CDR3 DNA: TGTGCCAGCAGCTTAGGGGTTTCGAACACTGAAGCTTTCTTT. Translation gives CASSLGVSNTEAFF.

The rearrangement uses TRBV6-6 and TRBJ1-5; 7 positions match TRBD1. The CDR3 sequence is 14 residues long. Germline CDR1 reads MNHNY; CDR2 reads SVGAGI (reference sequence). V shed 6 bases, J shed 3 bases, and the junction held 5 bases outside the gene matches. CDR3 region: CASRPGTVNQPQHF. In DNA form, the CDR3 reads TGTGCCAGCAGGCCCGGGACAGTCAATCAGCCCCAGCATTTT.

The chain joins TRBV25-1 to TRBJ1-2; 7 bases match TRBD1. Germline V lookup: CDR1 MGHDK, CDR2 SYGVNS. This CDR3 comprises 15 residues. V dropped 3 bases and J dropped 5; count of bases not matched to a gene: 9. This CDR3 is CASSDSNRGRYGYTF. CDR3 in DNA: TGTGCCAGCAGTGATAGCAACAGGGGACGATATGGCTACACCTTC.

The DNA of the CDR3 is TGCGCCAGCAGCCTCAGGTCGGAGAACTATGGCTACACCTTC. Its translation: CASSLRSENYGYTF. This chain joins TRBV4-1 and TRBJ1-2; D gene unclear. V was cut by 4 bases and J by 2 bases, with 11 bases left in between. Germline CDR1 MGHRA, CDR2 YSYEKL. The CDR3 loop spans 14 amino acids.

This chain joins TRBV4-1 and TRBJ1-4; D ambiguous. V lost 1 base, J lost 5 bases, and 14 bases lay in between. This CDR3 has 16 residues. The germline gives CDR1 MGHRA, CDR2 YSYEKL. CDR3 DNA: TGCGCCAGCAGCCAAGTCGCGACCGCTTACAATGAAAAACTGTTTTTT. It is translated as CASSQVATAYNEKLFF.

The rearrangement joins TRBV2 to TRBJ1-1, with TRBD1 matching 7 bases. CDR3 length: 13 amino acids. V shed 9 bases and J 2 bases; nucleotides not matched to a gene: 6. The germline V gene has CDR1 SNHLY and CDR2 FYNNEI. The CDR3 DNA follows: TGTGCCAGACGACAGGGAGAAAACACTGAAGCTTTCTTT. This sequence encodes CARRQGENTEAFF.

The rearrangement joins TRBV23-1 to TRBJ2-1; 8 positions match TRBD1. TRBV23-1 is an open reading frame whose function is uncertain. J gave up 0 bases and V 4 bases, and 23 bases lay outside the gene matches. The CDR3 has 22 amino acids. The CDR3 sequence: CASSRGVGPQGAASTSYNEQFF. CDR3 nucleotide sequence: TGCGCCAGCAGTCGCGGAGTGGGACCGCAGGGGGCGGCTAGCACCTCCTACAATGAGCAGTTCTTC.

J is TRBJ2-3 and V is TRBV4-1; no clear D gene. Germline V gene data show CDR1 as MGHRA and CDR2 as YSYEKL. The CDR3 is 13 amino acids. Trimming took 0 bases from V and 5 from J, leaving 6 bases between them. The CDR3 spells CASSQDPGDTQYF. For the CDR3, the DNA is TGCGCCAGCAGCCAAGACCCCGGAGATACGCAGTATTTT.

DNA for the CDR3: TGTGCCAGCAGTTGGGACTACTGGGGCTACACCTTC. Translation gives CASSWDYWGYTF. The V gene is TRBV12-3 or TRBV12-4, the J gene TRBJ1-2; weak D call: TRBD1 (5 bases). Trimming pared 4 bases from V and 8 bases from J, leaving 11 bases between. CDR3 length: 12 amino acids.

The genes are TRBV18 and TRBJ1-2; a weak D match, TRBD1 (5 bases). The CDR3 has 14 amino acids. The V end was cut by 3 bases, the J end by 5 bases, with 13 bases between. Germline V gene lookup returns CDR1 KGHSH and CDR2 LQKENI. CDR3 amino acids: CASSPDSTSYGYTF. The CDR3 coding sequence is TGTGCCAGCTCACCTGACAGCACCTCTTATGGCTACACCTTC. Drawing the rest from reference TRBV18 and TRBJ1-2, the complete variable domain is NAGVMQNPRHLVRRRGQEARLRCSPMKGHSHVYWYRQLPEEGLKFMVYLQKENIIDESGMPKERFSAEFPKEGPSILRIQQVVRGDSAAYFCASSPDSTSYGYTFGSGTRLTVV.

The V gene is TRBV15, the J gene TRBJ1-5; D unresolved. This CDR3 is 12 amino acids long. The V and J ends lost 1 base and 11 bases respectively, with 9 bases between them. Germline values: CDR1 LNHNV, CDR2 YYDKDF (reference sequence). In nucleotides, the CDR3 is TGTGCCACCAGCAGAGGGACTGCTACCCAGCATTTT. This translates into CATSRGTATQHF.

This clone occurred once. CDR3 amino acids: CASQPSPDRDGNTIYF. CDR3 in DNA: TGCGCCAGCCAACCTTCACCCGACAGGGATGGAAACACCATATATTTT. The gene calls are TRBV5-1 and TRBJ1-3, with 7 nucleotides matching TRBD1. After removal of 7 bases from V and 3 bases from J, the junction contained 13 bases not matched to a gene. The CDR3 has 16 residues. In germline, CDR1 is SGHRS, CDR2 YFSETQ. Full variable domain (remainder filled in from reference TRBV5-1 and TRBJ1-3): KAGVTQTPRYLIKTRGQQVTLSCSPISGHRSVSWYQQTPGQGLQFLFEYFSETQRNKGNFPGRFSGRQFSNSRSEMNVSTLELGDSALYLCASQPSPDRDGNTIYFGEGSWLTVV.

This clone was observed a handful of times. This chain joins TRBV2 and TRBJ1-5; D is ambiguous. The CDR3 consists of 12 residues. CDR1 and CDR2 from the germline V gene are SNHLY and FYNNEI. Trimming removed 3 bases at V and 11 bases at J, with 11 bases between. The CDR3: CASSDESPAQHF. The CDR3 DNA follows: TGTGCCAGCAGTGATGAGTCCCCCGCCCAGCATTTT.

The chain has TRBV29-1 and TRBJ2-2; D possibly corresponds to TRBD1 (5 bases). With 3 bases removed from V and 5 bases from J, the gap between germline ends came to 16 bases. Germline lookup yields CDR1 SQVTM and CDR2 ANQGSEA. The CDR3 contains 15 residues. In DNA, the CDR3 is TGCAGCGTTGAGGTCCCAGGGCTCGGAACCGGGGAGCTGTTTTTT. Translation: CSVEVPGLGTGELFF.

CDR3 region: CASSPPTGSTEAFF. As DNA, the CDR3 is TGTGCCAGCTCACCCCCGACAGGGAGCACTGAAGCTTTCTTT. The J gene is TRBJ1-1, the V gene TRBV18; 7 nucleotides align to TRBD1. V trimming: 3 bases; J trimming: 4 bases; junction bases outside the gene matches: 5. CDR1 and CDR2 (germline): KGHSH, LQKENI. This CDR3 comprises 14 residues. The variable domain in full, with the rest retrieved from reference TRBV18 and TRBJ1-1, is NAGVMQNPRHLVRRRGQEARLRCSPMKGHSHVYWYRQLPEEGLKFMVYLQKENIIDESGMPKERFSAEFPKEGPSILRIQQVVRGDSAAYFCASSPPTGSTEAFFGQGTRLTVV.

The J gene is TRBJ2-5, the V gene TRBV12-3 or TRBV12-4; TRBD1 or TRBD2 may be the D gene (5 bases each). V was trimmed by 0 bases and J by 5 bases, leaving 7 bases between them. There are 13 residues in the CDR3. The DNA of the CDR3 is TGTGCCAGCAGTTTAGCAGGGACGGAGACCCAGTACTTC. Residues: CASSLAGTETQYF.

This chain joins TRBV19 and TRBJ2-7; D could derive from TRBD1 or TRBD2 (5 bases each). The CDR3 has 15 amino acids. V was pared by 9 bases and J by 1 base, with 19 bases between. The germline gives CDR1 LNHDA, CDR2 SQIVND (reference sequence). CDR3 coding DNA: TGTGCCAGCTTGCTCCCGGGGCAGCCATCCTACGAGCAGTACTTC. Protein sequence: CASLLPGQPSYEQYF.

The CDR3 loop is CASSPRQTQETQYF. The CDR3 coding sequence is TGTGCCAGCAGCCCCCGACAGACACAAGAGACCCAGTACTTC. This chain uses TRBV3-1 (or the pseudogene TRBV3-2) with TRBJ2-5, with TRBD1 as a possible D gene (5 bases). The CDR3 sequence is 14 residues long. Germline CDR1 reads LGHDT; CDR2 reads YNNKEL (reference sequence). V lost 4 bases and J 2 bases, leaving 11 bases between the germline ends.

The J gene is TRBJ2-5, the V gene TRBV11-2; the match to TRBD2 covers 9 bases. Per the germline V gene, CDR1 is SGHAT and CDR2 is FQNNGV. This CDR3 is built from 14 residues. Unmatched junction bases numbered 4, after V lost 5 bases and J lost 3 bases. In nucleotides, the CDR3 is TGTGCCAGCAGCCCGCGACTAGCGGAAGAGACCCAGTACTTC. Its translation: CASSPRLAEETQYF. Full variable domain (rest looked up from reference TRBV11-2 and TRBJ2-5): EAGVAQSPRYKIIEKRQSVAFWCNPISGHATLYWYQQILGQGPKLLIQFQNNGVVDDSQLPKDRFSAERLKGVDSTLKIQPAKLEDSAVYLCASSPRLAEETQYFGPGTRLLVL.

This CDR3 reads CSVEIGRGEPQHF. CDR3 nucleotides: TGCAGCGTTGAGATTGGTCGAGGGGAGCCCCAGCATTTT. The chain recombines TRBV29-1 with TRBJ1-5; possible D gene TRBD1, 5 bases. The germline V gene has CDR1 SQVTM and CDR2 ANQGSEA. The CDR3 has 13 amino acids. Deletions cut 3 bases from V and 8 bases from J, with 14 bases between.

V gene TRBV20-1 combines with J gene TRBJ2-7; TRBD1 might be the D (6 bases). Deletions cut 6 bases from V and 6 bases from J, with 12 bases between. CDR3 length equals 11 residues. Germline CDR1 and CDR2: DFQATT and SNEGSKA (reference sequence). DNA for the CDR3: TGCAGTGCCGTACAGGGTTCCGAGCAGTACTTC. This gives the protein CSAVQGSEQYF.

This clone was observed a few times. The J gene is TRBJ2-3, the V gene TRBV5-4; 10 bases line up with TRBD2. Trimming cost V 4 bases and J 2 bases; bases outside gene matches: 7. The germline CDR1 and CDR2 sequences are SGHNT and YYREEE (reference sequence). This CDR3 has 16 amino acids. The CDR3, as DNA: TGTGCCAGCAGCCGACGGCTAGCGGGAGACACAGATACGCAGTATTTT. Translated: CASSRRLAGDTDTQYF.